Listed below are T cell receptor beta chains from one sample, sequenced in a study of cytomegalovirus exposure and HLA in healthy donors. The repertoire was sequenced with immunoSEQ multiplex PCR; TCRdb's copy has only in-frame clones and lacks some. Here the sample spans 98,000 or so clones, approximately 94% being singletons. The sequenced sample consisted of PBMCs. Receptors originate from a woman aged 18-29 years in good health and CMV-seronegative. The CDR3 runs from the conserved cysteine through the conserved F or W. The order of the fields is D gene, clone size, J gene, V gene, CDR3 protein, CDR3 DNA. The D gene is left open where the match is weak. Only part of the rows carry a size: once, few, many, or a class if the clone is expanded.

TRBD2,-,TRBJ2-7,TRBV4-3,CASSQDIAGSSYEQYF,TGCGCCAGCAGCCAAGATATAGCGGGGAGCTCCTACGAGCAGTACTTC
-,-,TRBJ2-6,TRBV7-2,CASSLGLRGSSGANVLTF,TGTGCCAGCAGTTTAGGCCTAAGAGGGAGCTCTGGGGCCAACGTCCTGACTTTC
TRBD1,-,TRBJ2-4,TRBV28,CASSLQGALAKNIQYF,TGTGCCAGCAGTCTCCAGGGGGCATTAGCCAAAAACATTCAGTACTTC
-,-,TRBJ2-5,TRBV14,CASSQIVETQYF,TGTGCCAGCAGCCAAATAGTGGAGACCCAGTACTTC
TRBD1,-,TRBJ2-3,TRBV28,CASSLPNRGRDTQYF,TGTGCCAGCAGCTTGCCTAACAGGGGGCGGGATACGCAGTATTTT
-,-,TRBJ1-2,TRBV28,CASNRGGAHGYTF,TGTGCCAGCAATCGAGGAGGGGCCCATGGCTACACCTTC
-,-,TRBJ1-2,TRBV28,CASVPRGAGYGYGYTF,TGTGCCAGCGTCCCTCGGGGGGCGGGATATGGGTATGGCTACACCTTC
-,-,TRBJ2-7,TRBV4-2,CASSQDGATREQYF,TGTGCCAGCAGCCAAGATGGAGCCACTAGGGAGCAGTACTTC
-,-,TRBJ2-1,TRBV19,CASSTTGTEQFF,TGTGCCAGTAGCACCACAGGGACTGAGCAGTTCTTC
-,-,TRBJ2-1,TRBV7-9,CASSYPGGSGGNEQFF,TGTGCCAGCAGCTACCCTGGGGGGAGCGGTGGCAATGAGCAGTTCTTC
TRBD2,-,TRBJ2-7,TRBV4-2,CASSQDSGLARNEQYF,TGTGCCAGCAGCCAAGATTCCGGACTAGCGAGGAACGAGCAGTACTTC
TRBD1,-,TRBJ2-5,TRBV14,CASSQEDRGLWETQYF,TGTGCCAGCAGCCAAGAGGACAGGGGGCTTTGGGAGACCCAGTACTTC
TRBD2,-,TRBJ2-7,TRBV9,CASSVGLAGAWEQYF,TGTGCCAGCAGCGTGGGACTAGCGGGGGCGTGGGAGCAGTACTTC
TRBD2,-,TRBJ2-1,TRBV2,CASSPERGGYNEQFF,TGTGCCAGCAGCCCCGAGCGGGGGGGTTACAATGAGCAGTTCTTC
-,-,TRBJ2-3,TRBV27,CASSPRGRGATDTQYF,TGTGCCAGCAGTCCGCGGGGGCGGGGAGCCACAGATACGCAGTATTTT
TRBD1,-,TRBJ2-1,TRBV5-1,CASSGGTGGDEQFF,TGCGCCAGCAGCGGTGGGACAGGGGGCGACGAGCAGTTCTTC
-,-,TRBJ1-3,TRBV4-1,CASSQTPQGSYIGNTIYF,TGCGCCAGCAGCCAAACCCCTCAGGGTTCATATATTGGAAACACCATATATTTT
-,-,TRBJ2-2,TRBV4-2,CASSQGSKLANTGELFF,TGTGCCAGCAGCCAAGGGTCCAAGCTCGCGAACACCGGGGAGCTGTTTTTT
-,once,TRBJ2-4,TRBV18,CASSPVLAKNIQYF,TGTGCCAGCTCACCAGTACTAGCCAAAAACATTCAGTACTTC
-,-,TRBJ1-1,TRBV5-1,CASSLGSTNTEAFF,TGCGCCAGCAGCTTGGGCAGTACGAACACTGAAGCTTTCTTT
-,-,TRBJ1-6,TRBV19,CASSSDSVYSPLHF,TGTGCCAGTAGTTCGGACAGCGTTTATTCACCCCTCCACTTT
-,-,TRBJ2-7,TRBV19,CASSKGGATYEQYF,TGTGCCAGTAGTAAGGGGGGGGCAACCTACGAGCAGTACTTC
-,-,TRBJ1-1,TRBV29-1,CSVEEAGRRTEAFF,TGCAGCGTTGAAGAGGCGGGTCGGCGTACTGAAGCTTTCTTT
-,-,TRBJ1-2,TRBV6-5,CATRDNTYSGYTF,TGTGCCACGAGGGACAACACCTACTCTGGCTACACCTTC
-,-,TRBJ2-6,TRBV29-1,CSVVFRDSSGANVLTF,TGCAGCGTTGTATTTCGGGATTCCTCTGGGGCCAACGTCCTGACTTTC
TRBD1,-,TRBJ2-1,TRBV7-9,CASSAYPGQGNNEQFF,TGTGCCAGCAGCGCCTACCCGGGACAGGGTAACAATGAGCAGTTCTTC
-,once,TRBJ2-1,TRBV28,CASSLQGGRNEQFF,TGTGCCAGCAGTTTACAGGGGGGTCGCAATGAGCAGTTCTTC
TRBD2,-,TRBJ2-7,TRBV18,CASSPLGSGRVYEQYF,TGTGCCAGCTCACCATTGGGTAGCGGGAGAGTATACGAGCAGTACTTC
-,-,TRBJ1-3,TRBV4-2,CASSQDQGFGNTIYF,TGTGCCAGCAGCCAAGATCAGGGGTTTGGAAACACCATATATTTT
-,-,TRBJ2-7,TRBV4-3,CASSQGRLTTYEQYF,TGCGCCAGCAGCCAAGGTAGACTTACTACCTACGAGCAGTACTTC
TRBD1,-,TRBJ2-7,TRBV10-3,CAISESTGTGSYEQYF,TGTGCCATCAGTGAGTCGACAGGGACGGGTTCCTACGAGCAGTACTTC
TRBD1,-,TRBJ2-2,TRBV19,CASSKYGTGKITGELFF,TGTGCCAGTAGTAAATACGGGACAGGGAAAATCACCGGGGAGCTGTTTTTT
TRBD2,once,TRBJ2-7,TRBV28,CASSLTGTSGSYEQYF,TGTGCCAGCAGCCTAACGGGGACTAGCGGGTCTTACGAGCAGTACTTC
TRBD1,-,TRBJ2-7,TRBV7-8,CASRAGQGITGVEQYF,TGTGCCAGCCGAGCTGGACAGGGGATTACAGGGGTCGAGCAGTACTTC
TRBD1,-,TRBJ2-7,TRBV14,CASSHQQGGYEQYF,TGTGCCAGCAGCCACCAACAGGGGGGCTACGAGCAGTACTTC
-,-,TRBJ1-4,TRBV4-1,CASSQAEGSYSEKLFF,TGCGCCAGCAGCCAAGCTGAGGGATCCTACTCTGAAAAACTGTTTTTT
-,-,TRBJ2-7,TRBV28,CASSSSQAEYF,TGTGCCAGCAGTTCTTCACAGGCGGAGTACTTC
-,-,TRBJ1-2,TRBV5-1,CASSLRGRIAGYTF,TGCGCCAGCAGCCTGCGGGGGCGCATCGCTGGCTACACCTTC
-,-,TRBJ2-7,TRBV7-8,CASSNGHLYEQYF,TGTGCCAGCAGCAACGGACACCTCTACGAGCAGTACTTC
TRBD1,-,TRBJ2-5,TRBV27,CASSSYGTGARETQYF,TGTGCCAGCAGTTCATACGGGACAGGGGCCCGAGAGACCCAGTACTTC
-,-,TRBJ2-5,TRBV5-1,CASSLPGSQETQYF,TGCGCCAGCAGCTTACCAGGTAGCCAAGAGACCCAGTACTTC
-,-,TRBJ1-1,TRBV6-5,CASSGPTEAFF,TGTGCCAGCAGTGGCCCAACTGAAGCTTTCTTT
-,-,TRBJ2-1,TRBV6-5,CASSFLAGSNNEQFF,TGTGCCAGCAGTTTCCTCGCGGGGTCCAACAATGAGCAGTTCTTC
TRBD2,-,TRBJ2-3,TRBV5-1,CASRSWSGGTDTQYF,TGCGCCAGCAGAAGCTGGAGCGGGGGCACAGATACGCAGTATTTT
TRBD2,-,TRBJ2-3,TRBV6-6,CASSRTSAHTDTQYF,TGTGCCAGCAGCAGGACTAGCGCCCACACAGATACGCAGTATTTT
TRBD1,-,TRBJ2-7,TRBV7-8,CASSSERTGGSPEQYF,TGTGCCAGCAGCTCGGAGAGGACAGGGGGCTCTCCCGAGCAGTACTTC
TRBD2,-,TRBJ2-1,TRBV19,CASSFRRASGYNEQFF,TGTGCCAGTAGCTTCCGGAGGGCTAGCGGATACAATGAGCAGTTCTTC
TRBD1,-,TRBJ1-2,TRBV7-9,CASSLGDSNYGYTF,TGTGCCAGCAGCTTAGGGGACAGCAACTATGGCTACACCTTC
TRBD2,-,TRBJ2-1,TRBV6-5,CASSTSGGGGNEQFF,TGTGCCAGCAGTACGAGCGGGGGTGGAGGGAATGAGCAGTTCTTC
TRBD1,-,TRBJ2-7,TRBV27,CASSLRGQGAYEQYF,TGTGCCAGCAGTTTGCGAGGACAGGGGGCGTACGAGCAGTACTTC
-,-,TRBJ1-5,TRBV28,CASTVGGPSNQPQHF,TGTGCCAGCACAGTAGGGGGTCCTAGCAATCAGCCCCAGCATTTT
TRBD1,-,TRBJ1-5,TRBV6-5,CASSLTGLSNQPQHF,TGTGCCAGCAGTTTGACAGGGTTGAGCAATCAGCCCCAGCATTTT
-,-,TRBJ2-2,TRBV5-4,CASSPLSGNTGELFF,TGTGCCAGCAGCCCCCTGTCGGGAAACACCGGGGAGCTGTTTTTT
-,-,TRBJ2-5,TRBV2,CASSPTRSLKETQYF,TGTGCCAGCAGCCCTACTCGATCCCTAAAAGAGACCCAGTACTTC
TRBD1,-,TRBJ2-7,TRBV30,CAWSGDRGYEQYF,TGTGCCTGGAGTGGGGACAGGGGCTACGAGCAGTACTTC